This T cell receptor (beta chain) is from a study of CD8+CD57+ T cells in acquired aplastic anemia (dated by TCRdb to 2016 to 2019). Notes on the research overall: Extracted DNA from sorted CD4+ and CD8+ cells averaged 3.2 ug, ranging from roughly 0.19 to 27.4 ug. A CD8+CD57+ expansion meant a frequency higher than the mean frequency seen in healthy subjects. General study outcomes and caveats: CD8+ Simpson's diversity did not differ significantly between patients and healthy controls (P=0.060). About 28 CD8+ CDR3 sequences were found in both patients and controls but appeared to be highly expressed in patients and within the immunodominant clones of the patients.

Genomic DNA was used as template for profiling of TCR beta VDJ combinations and CDR3 sequences. An Illumina HiSeq 2000 was used for TCR repertoire sequencing. Regarding the original processing steps: Repertoire assessment relied on Simpson's diversity index, CDR3 size and DJ length profiles, and TRBV/TRBJ rearrangement plots. Whichever DNA sequence was most abundant in the deep sequencing data was defined as the immunodominant clone. CDR3 amino acid sequences were checked for sharing between subjects and were compared against published repertoires and the VDJdb database. The raw public data were reprocessed by TCRdb itself: fastp quality trimming at Q25, MiXCR clonotype calling, in-frame beta chains only. Each record represents a unique CDR3 protein, reported with the most common genes and DNA among its rows. The V and J calls were determined by TCRdb, not by the authors. This sample holds around 220,000 distinct CDR3 sequences; under 50% were observed only once. The ten biggest clones cover 20% of the sample.

Note on this clonotype: Its antigen specificity is not known. No base-level quality is on record; no much larger clone is a single base apart.

The patients picked for sequencing were ones in whom flow cytometry had shown an expansion of CD8+CD57+ cells. Every patient had severe acquired aplastic anemia, diagnosed using the International Study of Aplastic Anemia and Agranulocytosis and Camitta criteria. Patients had received no therapy at the time of blood sampling. TCR repertoires of sorted CD4+ and CD8+ blood T cells from severe aplastic anemia patients and healthy subjects were deep-sequenced in the study. Patients were enrolled in the USA under clinicaltrials.gov protocols 00001620, 01623167, 00001397, 00071045, 00081523 and 00961064. Ficoll-Paque density gradient centrifugation was used to isolate peripheral blood mononuclear cells. Before DNA extraction, CD4+ and CD8+ T cells were sorted with FACS or magnetic beads. Its CDR3 holds 14 amino acids, cysteine through phenylalanine. Of the read, only the CDR3 DNA is kept; its 42 bases are in frame from base 1. Germline trimming amounts to 5 bases on V and 7 bases on J, with 3 as the count of junction bases outside the gene matches. CDR1 MNHGY and CDR2 SVAAGI are derived from the germline V gene.

The TCR comes from a human donor with aplastic anemia. The chain is made from TRBV6-9 and TRBJ1-5; the junction holds 12 bases that match TRBD1. The source material was sorted CD4+, CD8+, or CD8+CD57+ T cells (not recorded which) from PBMCs. The bases read TGTGCCAGCAGTATTGGGACAGGGGGCCAGCCCCAGCATTTT. Translation gives CASSIGTGGQPQHF.